This TCR beta chain was sequenced during a study of T cells in tuberculosis. Study as a whole: This South African cohort compared adolescents with or without latent tuberculosis against adults with active tuberculosis.

Clones were read by immunoSEQ multiplex PCR, and TCRdb kept only the in-frame ones, dropping some. The repertoire holds under 40,000 clones, with approximately 93% as singletons. The study's findings and limits: Smaller distances to GMM-specific TCRs suggested their expansion in active tuberculosis. Samples were chosen by availability of cryopreserved specimens.

Tuberculin skin test and IGRA determined adolescents' latent tuberculosis status at entry. The germline gives CDR1 SGHDN, CDR2 FVKESK. V gave up 8 bases and J gave up 4 bases, with 15 bases separating them. The CDR3 loop spans 14 amino acids. With respect to this clone: The antigen is not known.

The sample was PBMCs. This receptor was obtained from a donor aged 10-29 years with latent tuberculosis or without tuberculosis infection. The J gene is TRBJ2-1, the V gene TRBV14; no firm D call. The CDR3 nucleotides read TGTGCCAGCGGCGGTCCGGGTGGTTACAATGAGCAGTTCTTC. As protein: CASGGPGGYNEQFF.